The present TCR beta chain was sequenced within a study of OX40 agonist ivuxolimab in advanced cancers. The wider study: Every patient in dose escalation had hepatocellular carcinoma, melanoma, renal cell or head and neck cancer. A mean age of about 56 years, range roughly 20 to 79, was recorded, and approximately 85% were male.

Only in-frame clones appear in the TCRdb table, and some are missing; sequencing was by immunoSEQ multiplex PCR. The sample has 55,000 to 70,000 clones, around four fifths seen once. The CDR3 runs to 13 residues. Trimming took off 3 bases at V and 3 bases at J, with 9 bases between the two ends. CDR1 and CDR2 from the germline V gene are SEHNR and FQNEAQ (reference sequence). About this clone itself: Its specificity is not known.

Whole-study findings and limits: In CD8+ T cells, expanded clones were on average more numerous than in CD4+.

The chain uses TRBV7-9 and TRBJ2-7; no clear D gene. Sequences were derived from CD4+ or CD8+ T cells sorted from blood, sampled in a trial of the OX40 agonist ivuxolimab. This TCR derives from an adult with an advanced solid tumor such as melanoma, head and neck, liver or kidney cancer. CDR3 sequence: CASSFRTDYEQYF. The CDR3 DNA is TGTGCCAGCAGCTTTAGGACGGACTACGAGCAGTACTTC.